This T cell receptor beta chain originates from a study of blood T cell repertoires in COVID-19. Background on the study: Both acute and convalescent COVID-19 samples were obtained from the United States, Italy and Spain. Nucleic acid was either cDNA or gDNA, and it came from T cells, B-cell-depleted T cells, or PBMCs.

Germline CDR1 and CDR2: SEHNR and FQNEAQ (reference sequence). V shed 5 bases, J shed 9 bases, and the junction held 12 bases outside the gene matches. The CDR3 is made up of 15 amino acids. In the study's own analysis: From reference gene primer amplification, estimates of nucleated cell counts were derived. Using immunoSEQ multiplex PCR, the repertoire was profiled, and TCRdb retains in-frame clones only, with some absent. For V, J and clone size, that table is used; D and trimming come from the DNA. The sample carries 70,000 to 90,000 clones, 80% to 90% recorded once. Sequenced material: peripheral blood. The TCR sequence derives from a man at least 80 years old with COVID-19, enrolled during active disease. The chain carries TRBV7-9 and TRBJ2-1, with 8 bases fitting TRBD1. The CDR3 sequence: CASSLYVRQGPEQFF. CDR3 coding DNA: TGTGCCAGCAGCCTATACGTAAGACAGGGGCCTGAGCAGTTCTTC.